The entry below describes one T cell receptor beta chain. Its antigen is unidentified. The sample is drawn from a study of spatial heterogeneity in lung cancer. V gave up 5 bases and J gave up 5 bases, with 18 bases separating them. The CDR3 has 15 amino acids. Time point indicated: sample taken at primary tumor resection. Frozen PBMC, nontumor lung or tumor provided whole RNA, which was sequenced unsorted. General study results and limits: Resection saw ubiquitous expanded tumor TCRs appear in blood more than follow-up did.

Via MiXCR, TCRdb re-called the 5' RACE reads, giving one row per CDR3 protein. The sample has tens of thousands of distinct CDR3 sequences, approximately 8.5% seen once. The chain uses TRBV12-3 or TRBV12-4 and TRBJ1-1, with a weak D call TRBD1 (5 bases). The sequencing here drew on PBMCs, taken at surgery. The TCR originated in a male donor with early-stage non-small cell lung cancer. In nucleotides, the CDR3 is TGTGCCAGCAGTCCCCGAAGGAGGGACGAGACTGAAGCTTTCTTT. The encoded protein is CASSPRRRDETEAFF.